Each of the 32 T cell receptor beta chains below was sequenced from the same sample in a study of T cell changes during pregnancy in multiple sclerosis. Clones were sequenced by immunoSEQ multiplex PCR, and TCRdb holds only the in-frame ones, with some missing. The sample records some 100,000 clones, 90% to 95% being singletons. The material sequenced was peripheral blood, taken before pregnancy. Receptors were obtained from a female donor with multiple sclerosis, enrolled in a pregnancy study.

CDR3 residues: CASSLGRGLSTEAFF. The CDR3 nucleotides are TGTGCCAGCAGCTTGGGCAGGGGGCTTAGCACTGAAGCTTTCTTT. The chain carries TRBV5-4 and TRBJ1-1; 8 bases fit TRBD1. Trimming took 0 bases from V and 4 from J; bases not matched to a gene: 5. This CDR3 region has 15 residues. Germline-derived CDR1 and CDR2 are SGHNT and YYREEE (reference sequence).

The chain combines TRBV7-8 with TRBJ2-1; 10 nucleotides match TRBD2. The length of the CDR3 is 17 residues. Trimming cost V 5 bases and J 4 bases; bases outside gene matches: 11. Looked up from germline, CDR1 is SGHVS and CDR2 is FQNEAQ. This CDR3 is CASSHHRTSGSYNEQFF. The CDR3 DNA sequence: TGTGCCAGCAGCCATCACCGGACTAGCGGTTCTTACAATGAGCAGTTCTTC. The variable domain in full, with the rest retrieved from reference TRBV7-8 and TRBJ2-1, is GAGVSQSPRYKVAKRGQDVALRCDPISGHVSLFWYQQALGQGPEFLTYFQNEAQLDKSGLPSDRFFAERPEGSVSTLKIQRTQQEDSAVYLCASSHHRTSGSYNEQFFGPGTRLTVL.

The rearrangement uses TRBV5-1 and TRBJ2-5; D not resolved. The CDR3 is 15 amino acids. Germline CDR1 SGHRS, CDR2 YFSETQ. Trimming pared 0 bases from V and 1 base from J, leaving 10 bases between. As DNA, the CDR3 is TGCGCCAGCAGCTTGGACCCATCACTCCAAGAGACCCAGTACTTC. Translation: CASSLDPSLQETQYF.

This clone was observed a single time. The J gene is TRBJ2-2, the V gene TRBV4-2; 8 positions agree with TRBD1. The length of the CDR3 is 16 residues. The germline V gene has CDR1 LGHNA and CDR2 YNFKEQ. The J segment lost 3 bases and the V segment lost 1 base, leaving 4 bases of the junction unmatched. CDR3: CASSQGRGQDTGELFF. CDR3 nucleotide sequence: TGTGCCAGCAGCCAAGGCCGGGGACAGGACACCGGGGAGCTGTTTTTT.

This chain uses TRBV15 with TRBJ2-7; TRBD2 matches 10 bases. CDR3 size: 14 residues. Germline loops: CDR1 LNHNV, CDR2 YYDKDF (reference sequence). V was clipped by 6 bases and J by 6 bases; unmatched bases: 8. The CDR3 reads CATSQAGGLSEQYF. The DNA for the CDR3 is TGTGCCACCAGTCAAGCGGGAGGGCTGAGCGAGCAGTACTTC.

The chain uses TRBV2 and TRBJ1-2; no definite D call. The CDR3 loop spans 14 amino acids. The V gene's germline CDR1 is SNHLY and CDR2 FYNNEI. The germline V and J ends were trimmed by 5 bases and 4 bases, with 14 bases remaining between them. DNA of the CDR3: TGTGCCAGCAGTCCCCGGGGATCATCCTATGGCTACACCTTC. Amino acid sequence: CASSPRGSSYGYTF.

This chain connects TRBV27 to TRBJ2-7; 8 bases are a match to TRBD2. Germline CDR1 is MNHEY and CDR2 is SMNVEV (reference sequence). This CDR3 is 14 amino acids long. The ends lost 3 bases at V and 3 bases at J; junction bases unmatched: 4. The CDR3 region is CASSFSSGIYEQYF. The CDR3 DNA follows: TGTGCCAGCAGTTTTAGTAGCGGGATCTACGAGCAGTACTTC.

The gene calls are TRBV15 and TRBJ2-1, with a weak D call TRBD1 (6 bases). Germline CDR1 and CDR2: LNHNV and YYDKDF (reference sequence). Trimming stripped 3 bases from V and 8 bases from J, with 17 bases between. This CDR3 is 15 amino acids long. CDR3 in amino acids: CATSSTRRTADEQFF. CDR3 DNA: TGTGCCACCAGCAGTACCCGCCGGACAGCGGATGAGCAGTTCTTC. The full variable domain, its missing parts supplied by reference TRBV15 and TRBJ2-1, is DAMVIQNPRYQVTQFGKPVTLSCSQTLNHNVMYWYQQKSSQAPKLLFHYYDKDFNNEADTPDNFQSRRPNTSFCFLDIRSPGLGDTAMYLCATSSTRRTADEQFFGPGTRLTVL.

This clone was counted a single time. The gene calls are TRBV13 and TRBJ2-2; TRBD1 matches at 10 bases. Germline CDR1 PRHDT, CDR2 FYEKMQ (reference sequence). Trimming removed 11 bases from V and 7 bases from J; junction bases left unmatched: 13. The CDR3 has 15 amino acids. The CDR3 protein is CASQPDRGLGGELFF. For the CDR3, the DNA is TGTGCCTCGCAGCCAGACAGGGGGCTTGGCGGGGAGCTGTTTTTT.

CDR3 DNA: TGTGCCAGCAGCACTCAAGGGGTCGTCGGACATCAGCCCCAGCATTTT. Translation gives CASSTQGVVGHQPQHF. The chain is built from TRBV28 and TRBJ1-5; tentative D call: TRBD1 (5 bases). The germline gives CDR1 MDHEN, CDR2 SYDVKM. Deletions cut 6 bases from V and 5 bases from J, with 20 bases between. There are 16 residues in the CDR3.

The rearrangement uses TRBV7-9 and TRBJ1-1, with a tentative D call TRBD1 (6 bases). The CDR3 is 15 amino acids. Per germline, CDR1 SEHNR and CDR2 FQNEAQ (reference sequence). V was pared by 5 bases and J by 5 bases, with 18 bases between. CDR3 DNA sequence: TGTGCCAGCAGCCAGAACAGGGTCGAGGGGACTGAAGCTTTCTTT. Encoded protein: CASSQNRVEGTEAFF.

The genes are TRBV4-3 and TRBJ1-2; D is perhaps TRBD1 (6 bases). This CDR3 has 15 residues. The V gene's germline CDR1 is LGHNA and CDR2 YSLEER. Trimming stripped 0 bases from V and 7 bases from J, with 15 bases between. CDR3 in DNA: TGCGCCAGCAGCCAAGATCTTAGACAGGACCCTGGCTACACCTTC. Its translation is CASSQDLRQDPGYTF.

This clone appeared once. This chain links TRBV28 with TRBJ2-7; no reliable D call. The CDR3 sequence is 15 residues long. Trimming left V 6 bases short and J 0 bases short, with 15 bases between. Looked up from germline, CDR1 is MDHEN and CDR2 is SYDVKM. In nucleotides, the CDR3 is TGTGCCAGCAGCTCGTCCAGGTTCCCCTCCTACGAGCAGTACTTC. This encodes CASSSSRFPSYEQYF.

The chain carries TRBV30 and TRBJ2-7; 9 bases match TRBD2. Losses at the gene ends were 1 base for V and 5 bases for J; bases not matched to a gene: 9. The germline V gene encodes CDR1 GTSNPN and CDR2 SVGIG (reference sequence). The CDR3 contains 15 residues. The CDR3 coding sequence is TGTGCCTGGAGTGACGACGAGCGGGAGGTCGACGAGCAGTACTTC. Its protein product is CAWSDDEREVDEQYF.

CDR3 amino acids: CASSRTGVQETQYF. The CDR3 region has the DNA TGCGCCAGCAGCCGAACAGGGGTTCAAGAGACCCAGTACTTC. The genes are TRBV5-1 and TRBJ2-5, with 7 bases identical to TRBD1. J was trimmed by 2 bases and V by 4 bases; bases with no gene match: 5. CDR3 length: 14 amino acids. Looked up from germline, CDR1 is SGHRS and CDR2 is YFSETQ.

The chain uses TRBV28 and TRBJ2-7; 7 bases map to TRBD2. Germline CDR1 MDHEN, CDR2 SYDVKM. This CDR3 has 12 amino acids. V shed 5 bases and J 4 bases; nucleotides not matched to a gene: 2. The DNA of the CDR3 is TGTGCCAGCAGTCGGGAGGTGTACGAGCAGTACTTC. This codes for CASSREVYEQYF.

The J gene is TRBJ1-2, the V gene TRBV29-1, with D perhaps TRBD1 (6 bases). Germline CDR1 reads SQVTM; CDR2 reads ANQGSEA. The V end lost 5 bases, the J end lost 3 bases, and 16 bases lay between the germline ends. The length of the CDR3 is 14 residues. The CDR3 here is CSVLGGLVDYGYTF. The CDR3 DNA reads TGCAGCGTTCTTGGGGGCCTCGTAGACTATGGCTACACCTTC. The full variable domain, with the rest looked up from reference TRBV29-1 and TRBJ1-2, is SAVISQKPSRDICQRGTSLTIQCQVDSQVTMMFWYRQQPGQSLTLIATANQGSEATYESGFVIDKFPISRPNLTFSTLTVSNMSPEDSSIYLCSVLGGLVDYGYTFGSGTRLTVV.

DNA of the CDR3: TGTGCCAGCTTAGGGACAGAGAACACTGAAGCTTTCTTT. Translation gives CASLGTENTEAFF. The J gene is TRBJ1-1, the V gene TRBV28, with 7 nucleotides matching TRBD1. This CDR3 comprises 13 residues. V shed 8 bases and J 1 base; nucleotides not matched to a gene: 4. CDR1 MDHEN and CDR2 SYDVKM come from the germline V gene.

The chain links TRBV6-1 to TRBJ2-1, with D hard to call. Germline V gene data show CDR1 as MNHNS and CDR2 as SASEGT. The CDR3 totals 13 residues. CDR3 sequence reads: CAAGLEIYNEQFF. The CDR3 coding sequence is TGTGCAGCCGGTTTGGAGATCTACAATGAGCAGTTCTTC.

The chain has TRBV4-1 and TRBJ1-1, with D perhaps TRBD1 (6 bases). The CDR3 totals 14 residues. Per the germline V gene, CDR1 is MGHRA and CDR2 is YSYEKL. The V and J ends lost 2 bases and 4 bases respectively, with 11 bases between them. CDR3 protein: CASSQLGASTEAFF. The CDR3 nucleotides read TGCGCCAGCAGCCAACTGGGGGCGAGCACTGAAGCTTTCTTT.

J is TRBJ1-2 and V is TRBV5-1, with D possibly TRBD1 on 5 matching bases. V was clipped by 0 bases and J by 5 bases, with 5 bases between them. The CDR3 runs to 12 residues. The V gene's germline CDR1 is SGHRS and CDR2 YFSETQ. CDR3 bases: TGCGCCAGCAGCTTGGCAGGGTATGGCTACACCTTC. The encoded protein is CASSLAGYGYTF.

The chain joins TRBV19 to TRBJ2-3, with D maybe TRBD1 (6 bases). CDR1 is LNHDA and CDR2 is SQIVND in the germline V gene (reference sequence). V dropped 4 bases and J dropped 2 bases, with 10 bases sitting between them. The CDR3 length is 14 residues. This CDR3 is CASSTKGDTDTQYF. CDR3 coding DNA: TGTGCCAGTAGTACCAAGGGGGACACAGATACGCAGTATTTT.

The chain employs TRBV9 and TRBJ2-1; the match to TRBD2 covers 8 bases. V gave up 0 bases and J gave up 0 bases; unmatched junction bases: 2. Germline CDR1 is SGDLS and CDR2 is YYNGEE. The CDR3 loop spans 16 amino acids. CDR3 loop: CASSVELAASYNEQFF. The CDR3 DNA is TGTGCCAGCAGCGTAGAACTAGCGGCCTCCTACAATGAGCAGTTCTTC.

This chain connects TRBV11-2 to TRBJ1-2, with D maybe TRBD1 (6 bases). The CDR3 contains 13 residues. The V gene's germline CDR1 is SGHAT and CDR2 FQNNGV. V dropped 11 bases and J dropped 6 bases, with 19 bases sitting between them. The CDR3 nucleotides are TGTGCCTCGGATTGGGGGGGGGCCGATGGCTACACCTTC. As protein: CASDWGGADGYTF.

The V and J genes are TRBV19 and TRBJ2-5, with TRBD2 identical over 7 bases. The CDR3 has 14 amino acids. The germline CDR1 and CDR2 sequences are LNHDA and SQIVND (reference sequence). V lost 7 bases, J lost 9 bases, and 14 bases stayed unmatched. The chain's CDR3 is CASTKAGSQEAQYF. The CDR3 DNA reads as TGTGCCAGTACCAAAGCGGGGAGCCAGGAGGCCCAGTACTTC.

This chain uses TRBV4-1 with TRBJ2-7; 8 bases align to TRBD1. This CDR3 is built from 15 residues. J gave up 3 bases and V 1 base, and 5 bases lay outside the gene matches. Looked up from germline, CDR1 is MGHRA and CDR2 is YSYEKL. Written as DNA, the CDR3 is TGCGCCAGCAGCCAAGGGCTACAGGGGGTCTACGAGCAGTACTTC. This translates into CASSQGLQGVYEQYF.

The V and J genes are TRBV6-1 and TRBJ2-7, with D tentatively TRBD2 (6 bases). Trimming pared 7 bases from V and 4 bases from J, leaving 20 bases between. CDR3 length: 15 residues. In germline, CDR1 is MNHNS, CDR2 SASEGT. DNA of the CDR3: TGTGCCAGCACCCCTCTTTCGGGAGCGTCTTACGAGCAGTACTTC. This translates into CASTPLSGASYEQYF.

This chain connects TRBV19 to TRBJ2-1, with 7 positions matching TRBD2. Per germline, CDR1 LNHDA and CDR2 SQIVND (reference sequence). The V and J ends lost 7 bases and 12 bases, in that order; junction bases with no gene match: 9. CDR3 length: 12 amino acids. The CDR3 reads CASTPSGGGQFF. For the CDR3, the DNA is TGTGCCAGTACACCTTCGGGGGGAGGGCAGTTCTTC.

This chain links TRBV9 with TRBJ2-1; D possibly corresponds to TRBD1 (5 bases). The germline V gene encodes CDR1 SGDLS and CDR2 YYNGEE. V lost 10 bases and J 5 bases, leaving 19 bases between the germline ends. CDR3 size: 14 residues. CDR3 bases: TGTGCCGCCGACAGTACGAATTTTCACAATGAGCAGTTCTTC. It yields the protein CAADSTNFHNEQFF.

The chain recombines TRBV19 with TRBJ1-1; 9 positions match TRBD1. V was clipped by 10 bases and J by 1 base; unmatched bases: 7. The CDR3 is 14 residues long. Germline-derived CDR1 and CDR2 are LNHDA and SQIVND (reference sequence). The CDR3 DNA follows: TGTGCCACTCCGACAGGGGGAGGGAACACTGAAGCTTTCTTT. Residues: CATPTGGGNTEAFF.

The V and J genes are TRBV2 and TRBJ1-5, with TRBD1 matching 9 bases. Germline values: CDR1 SNHLY, CDR2 FYNNEI. The trim removed 6 bases at V and 7 bases at J, leaving 13 bases unmatched. CDR3 length equals 16 residues. CDR3 bases: TGTGCCAGCAGAGATCCGGGACAGGGAGCAAGCCAGCCCCAGCATTTT. Protein product: CASRDPGQGASQPQHF.

The chain combines TRBV5-6 with TRBJ2-6; D is unresolved. V lost 2 bases and J 3 bases, leaving 12 bases between the germline ends. CDR1 SGHDT and CDR2 YYEEEE come from the germline V gene. CDR3 length: 16 residues. The CDR3 nucleotides read TGTGCCAGCAGCTTCTATAAGATGCTTGGGGCCAACGTCCTGACTTTC. Residues: CASSFYKMLGANVLTF.